A selection of T cell receptor beta chains follows, all from one sample in a study of blood T cell repertoires in COVID-19. This table comes from immunoSEQ multiplex PCR, and its TCRdb copy is limited to in-frame clones, with some not included. The sample yields 350,000 or so clones, more than 85% seen once. The sequenced sample was PBMCs or T cells enriched from blood (not recorded which). The receptor set was obtained from a woman between 25 and 40 years old who had recovered from COVID-19. Each CDR3 is given with its conserved first and last residue. The order of the fields is CDR3 protein, CDR3 DNA, J gene, V gene, clone size, D gene. A D gene is named only where the DNA matches it firmly. Where a row states a size, it is once, few, many or the class of an expanded clone; other rows omit it.

CDR3aa: CASSSYSAATYNEQFF
CDR3nt: TGTGCCAGCAGTTCCTACTCCGCCGCGACCTACAATGAGCAGTTCTTC
j_gene: TRBJ2-1
v_gene: TRBV28
abundance: -
d_gene: -

CDR3aa: CASSLSTGGQRESGEQYF
CDR3nt: TGTGCCAGCAGCCTTTCCACGGGCGGTCAGCGGGAGTCGGGAGAGCAGTACTTC
j_gene: TRBJ2-7
v_gene: TRBV4-2
abundance: -
d_gene: TRBD2

CDR3aa: CASSTGWSGELFF
CDR3nt: TGTGCCAGCAGCACAGGGTGGTCCGGGGAGCTGTTTTTT
j_gene: TRBJ2-2
v_gene: TRBV28
abundance: -
d_gene: -

CDR3aa: CASRTEGREETQYF
CDR3nt: TGTGCCAGCAGGACTGAGGGAAGGGAGGAGACCCAGTACTTC
j_gene: TRBJ2-5
v_gene: TRBV7-2
abundance: -
d_gene: -

CDR3aa: CASSVALDTYEQYF
CDR3nt: TGTGCCAGCAGCGTAGCTCTGGACACCTACGAGCAGTACTTC
j_gene: TRBJ2-7
v_gene: TRBV9
abundance: -
d_gene: -

CDR3aa: CASSIGRDGYGYTF
CDR3nt: TGTGCCAGTAGTATAGGGCGGGACGGTTATGGCTACACCTTC
j_gene: TRBJ1-2
v_gene: TRBV19
abundance: -
d_gene: -

CDR3aa: CASSQAAGAGEQYF
CDR3nt: TGTGCCAGCAGCCAAGCAGCGGGAGCGGGGGAGCAGTACTTC
j_gene: TRBJ2-7
v_gene: TRBV7-2
abundance: -
d_gene: TRBD2

CDR3aa: CASSPGLAGLYEQYF
CDR3nt: TGTGCCAGCAGCCCAGGACTAGCGGGCCTTTACGAGCAGTACTTC
j_gene: TRBJ2-7
v_gene: TRBV3-1/TRBV3-2
abundance: -
d_gene: TRBD2

CDR3aa: CASTPPWSTEAFF
CDR3nt: TGTGCCAGCACCCCCCCTTGGAGCACTGAAGCTTTCTTT
j_gene: TRBJ1-1
v_gene: TRBV6-5
abundance: -
d_gene: -

CDR3aa: CASSFGTSGRNIQYF
CDR3nt: TGTGCCAGCAGCTTTGGGACTAGCGGGAGAAACATTCAGTACTTC
j_gene: TRBJ2-4
v_gene: TRBV11-2
abundance: -
d_gene: TRBD2

CDR3aa: CASSLDRGGNTIYF
CDR3nt: TGTGCCAGCAGTTTGGACAGGGGTGGAAACACCATATATTTT
j_gene: TRBJ1-3
v_gene: TRBV28
abundance: -
d_gene: TRBD1

CDR3aa: CASSQERSSYNEQFF
CDR3nt: TGTGCCAGCAGCCAAGAGCGGAGCTCCTACAATGAGCAGTTCTTC
j_gene: TRBJ2-1
v_gene: TRBV3-1/TRBV3-2
abundance: few
d_gene: -

CDR3aa: CASSVGTAGTGELFF
CDR3nt: TGTGCCAGCAGCGTGGGGACAGCCGGAACCGGGGAGCTGTTTTTT
j_gene: TRBJ2-2
v_gene: TRBV9
abundance: -
d_gene: TRBD1

CDR3aa: CASSDLAPRAEQFF
CDR3nt: TGTGCCAGCAGTGATCTAGCTCCGAGAGCGGAGCAGTTCTTC
j_gene: TRBJ2-1
v_gene: TRBV6-1
abundance: -
d_gene: -

CDR3aa: CASRRHLSSYNEQFF
CDR3nt: TGCGCCAGCAGAAGACACCTTAGCTCCTACAATGAGCAGTTCTTC
j_gene: TRBJ2-1
v_gene: TRBV4-3
abundance: -
d_gene: -

CDR3aa: CASSSGGADYGYTF
CDR3nt: TGTGCCAGCAGTTCGGGGGGCGCCGACTATGGCTACACCTTC
j_gene: TRBJ1-2
v_gene: TRBV28
abundance: -
d_gene: -

CDR3aa: CASSQEGQGASGELFF
CDR3nt: TGTGCCAGCAGCCAAGAGGGACAGGGGGCGTCCGGGGAGCTGTTTTTT
j_gene: TRBJ2-2
v_gene: TRBV3-1/TRBV3-2
abundance: -
d_gene: TRBD1

CDR3aa: CASSSYQPRNTGELFF
CDR3nt: TGTGCCAGCAGCTCGTACCAACCTAGAAACACCGGGGAGCTGTTTTTT
j_gene: TRBJ2-2
v_gene: TRBV13
abundance: -
d_gene: -

CDR3aa: CASSPHASYEQYF
CDR3nt: TGTGCCAGCAGCCCCCACGCTAGCTACGAGCAGTACTTC
j_gene: TRBJ2-7
v_gene: TRBV11-2
abundance: -
d_gene: -

CDR3aa: CASSLTDQPQHF
CDR3nt: TGTGCCAGCAGCCTTACTGATCAGCCCCAGCATTTT
j_gene: TRBJ1-5
v_gene: TRBV7-2
abundance: -
d_gene: -

CDR3aa: CASSSGTSGIPQEQFF
CDR3nt: TGTGCCAGCAGTTCAGGGACTAGCGGGATACCGCAGGAGCAGTTCTTC
j_gene: TRBJ2-1
v_gene: TRBV28
abundance: few
d_gene: TRBD2

CDR3aa: CASRVPGQGVHEQYF
CDR3nt: TGTGCCAGCAGAGTACCGGGACAGGGGGTACACGAGCAGTACTTC
j_gene: TRBJ2-7
v_gene: TRBV11-2
abundance: -
d_gene: TRBD1

CDR3aa: CATRTDSNTEAFF
CDR3nt: TGCGCCACCCGGACAGACTCTAACACTGAAGCTTTCTTT
j_gene: TRBJ1-1
v_gene: TRBV5-1
abundance: -
d_gene: -

CDR3aa: CASKPGVGVHEQYF
CDR3nt: TGCGCCAGCAAACCCGGAGTAGGGGTACACGAGCAGTACTTC
j_gene: TRBJ2-7
v_gene: TRBV5-1
abundance: -
d_gene: -

CDR3aa: CAISESEAGNTIYF
CDR3nt: TGTGCCATCAGTGAGTCAGAGGCTGGAAACACCATATATTTT
j_gene: TRBJ1-3
v_gene: TRBV10-3
abundance: -
d_gene: -

CDR3aa: CASSRTSGPYNEQFF
CDR3nt: TGTGCCAGCAGTCGGACTAGCGGGCCCTACAATGAGCAGTTCTTC
j_gene: TRBJ2-1
v_gene: TRBV7-2
abundance: few
d_gene: TRBD2

CDR3aa: CASSAPSGDTGELFF
CDR3nt: TGTGCCAGCAGTGCTCCTAGCGGAGACACCGGGGAGCTGTTTTTT
j_gene: TRBJ2-2
v_gene: TRBV5-4
abundance: -
d_gene: TRBD2

CDR3aa: CASSPSGAGELFF
CDR3nt: TGTGCCAGCAGCCCGTCGGGGGCCGGGGAGCTGTTTTTT
j_gene: TRBJ2-2
v_gene: TRBV9
abundance: -
d_gene: -

CDR3aa: CASSLVRDTDMKAFF
CDR3nt: TGTGCCAGCAGCTTGGTCCGGGACACCGATATGAAAGCTTTCTTT
j_gene: TRBJ1-1
v_gene: TRBV7-2
abundance: -
d_gene: -

CDR3aa: CAIRGSRETYEQYF
CDR3nt: TGTGCCATCAGGGGCTCGCGGGAGACCTACGAGCAGTACTTC
j_gene: TRBJ2-7
v_gene: TRBV10-3
abundance: -
d_gene: TRBD2

CDR3aa: CASSPGLGNTDTQYF
CDR3nt: TGTGCCAGCAGCCCCGGACTAGGTAACACAGATACGCAGTATTTT
j_gene: TRBJ2-3
v_gene: TRBV7-2
abundance: few
d_gene: TRBD2

CDR3aa: CARSLGTSGTYNEQFF
CDR3nt: TGTGCCAGGTCACTCGGGACTAGCGGGACCTACAATGAGCAGTTCTTC
j_gene: TRBJ2-1
v_gene: TRBV2
abundance: few
d_gene: TRBD2

CDR3aa: CASSSQQGADTQYF
CDR3nt: TGTGCCAGCAGCTCTCAACAGGGAGCAGATACGCAGTATTTT
j_gene: TRBJ2-3
v_gene: TRBV7-2
abundance: once
d_gene: -

CDR3aa: CASSIGGTVGSYEQYF
CDR3nt: TGTGCCAGTAGTATAGGCGGAACCGTGGGCTCCTACGAGCAGTACTTC
j_gene: TRBJ2-7
v_gene: TRBV19
abundance: -
d_gene: -

CDR3aa: CASSKGRGEAFF
CDR3nt: TGTGCCAGCAGCAAGGGTCGGGGTGAAGCTTTCTTT
j_gene: TRBJ1-1
v_gene: TRBV13
abundance: once
d_gene: -

CDR3aa: CASSGQGAEAFF
CDR3nt: TGTGCCAGCAGCGGACAGGGGGCTGAAGCTTTCTTT
j_gene: TRBJ1-1
v_gene: TRBV11-2
abundance: -
d_gene: TRBD1

CDR3aa: CASSPGLPYNEQFF
CDR3nt: TGTGCCAGCTCACCAGGACTTCCCTACAATGAGCAGTTCTTC
j_gene: TRBJ2-1
v_gene: TRBV6-5
abundance: -
d_gene: -

CDR3aa: CASSQVIIAGELFF
CDR3nt: TGCGCCAGCAGCCAAGTAATAATTGCCGGGGAGCTGTTTTTT
j_gene: TRBJ2-2
v_gene: TRBV4-3
abundance: -
d_gene: -

CDR3aa: CASSLGTLNNSPLHF
CDR3nt: TGTGCCAGCAGCTTAGGGACACTCAATAATTCACCCCTCCACTTT
j_gene: TRBJ1-6
v_gene: TRBV7-9
abundance: -
d_gene: -

CDR3aa: CASSAQAGMETQYF
CDR3nt: TGTGCCAGCAGTGCACAGGCGGGGATGGAGACCCAGTACTTC
j_gene: TRBJ2-5
v_gene: TRBV6-6
abundance: -
d_gene: -

CDR3aa: CASSTTVYEQYF
CDR3nt: TGTGCCAGCAGTACGACAGTCTACGAGCAGTACTTC
j_gene: TRBJ2-7
v_gene: TRBV6-2/TRBV6-3
abundance: -
d_gene: -

CDR3aa: CASSLRDRTYEQYF
CDR3nt: TGTGCCAGCAGTCTCCGGGACAGAACCTACGAGCAGTACTTC
j_gene: TRBJ2-7
v_gene: TRBV6-5
abundance: -
d_gene: TRBD1

CDR3aa: CASSELRWWEQYF
CDR3nt: TGTGCCAGCAGTGAACTCAGATGGTGGGAGCAGTACTTC
j_gene: TRBJ2-7
v_gene: TRBV25-1
abundance: once
d_gene: -

CDR3aa: CAWSWGRAWGYTF
CDR3nt: TGTGCCTGGAGTTGGGGCAGGGCCTGGGGCTACACCTTC
j_gene: TRBJ1-2
v_gene: TRBV30
abundance: -
d_gene: -

CDR3aa: CASIGEGSSYNSPLHF
CDR3nt: TGTGCCAGCATTGGTGAAGGGAGCTCCTATAATTCACCCCTCCACTTT
j_gene: TRBJ1-6
v_gene: TRBV28
abundance: -
d_gene: -

CDR3aa: CASRNTGESYNEQFF
CDR3nt: TGCGCCAGCAGGAATACGGGAGAATCCTACAATGAGCAGTTCTTC
j_gene: TRBJ2-1
v_gene: TRBV5-1
abundance: -
d_gene: -

CDR3aa: CATLWGPWGGTEAFF
CDR3nt: TGTGCCACCCTGTGGGGGCCCTGGGGGGGCACTGAAGCTTTCTTT
j_gene: TRBJ1-1
v_gene: TRBV2
abundance: -
d_gene: -

CDR3aa: CASRLRGLADTQYF
CDR3nt: TGTGCCAGCAGACTAAGGGGGCTGGCAGATACGCAGTATTTT
j_gene: TRBJ2-3
v_gene: TRBV5-8
abundance: -
d_gene: TRBD1